Included here is one TCR beta chain sequence, with context. Antigen: not known. CDR3 size: 14 residues. After removal of 1 base from V and 12 bases from J, the junction contained 5 bases not matched to a gene. Germline V gene sequence: CDR1 MNHNS, CDR2 SASEGT. This entry is derived from a study of shared clonotypes between healthy human individuals. Turning to the study itself: The study used three CD4 naive, three CD4 memory, two CD8 naive and one CD8 memory plate per donor.

Using immunoSEQ multiplex PCR, the repertoire was profiled, and TCRdb retains in-frame clones only, with some absent. The sample lists about 2 million clones, 85% to 95% seen once, with 0.1% to 0.15% in the top ten. Points from the study as a whole: Clonotype sharing across four donors was observed for around 4.8% of naive CD4 clonotypes. In this cohort, only blood was sampled, and tissue repertoires likely differ.

The gene calls are TRBV6-1 and TRBJ2-4, with 11 bases aligning to TRBD2. The clonotype was recovered from a man in his late teens or twenties in good health. The material sequenced was naive CD4+ T cells sorted from blood. Subset in this sample: CD45RA+ positively selected. CDR3 residues: CASSEGMLAGGQYF. The CDR3 DNA reads TGTGCCAGCAGTGAAGGAATGCTAGCGGGGGGTCAGTACTTC.